This is a list of T cell receptor beta chains from one sample in a study of a mutant IDH1 vaccine in newly diagnosed glioma. Their cognate antigens are unknown. Sequencing used immunoSEQ multiplex PCR; TCRdb keeps in-frame clones, though not all of them. The sample has fewer than 45,000 clones; around 76% are singletons. Source: PBMCs, taken from a glioma patient whose treatment included an IDH1 peptide vaccine. The receptors stem from a man between 45 and 60 years old with glioma. Each CDR3 is given with its conserved first and last residue. Fields, in order: D gene, V gene, J gene, clone size, CDR3 protein, CDR3 DNA. D genes are given only for firm matches. Size values are once, few and many counts, or a class for expanded clones, and some rows have none.

d_call: TRBD1; v_call: TRBV6-6; j_call: TRBJ1-2; clone_size: .; cdr3_aa: CASRTGAGYGYTF; cdr3_nt: TGTGCCAGCAGAACAGGGGCAGGCTATGGCTACACCTTC
d_call: .; v_call: TRBV13; j_call: TRBJ1-2; clone_size: .; cdr3_aa: CASSLPGAGLGGYTF; cdr3_nt: TGTGCCAGCAGCCTCCCTGGGGCCGGGTTGGGTGGCTACACCTTC
d_call: .; v_call: TRBV10-3; j_call: TRBJ2-2; clone_size: .; cdr3_aa: CAIRTQGITGELFF; cdr3_nt: TGTGCCATCAGGACTCAGGGGATCACCGGGGAGCTGTTTTTT
d_call: TRBD1; v_call: TRBV4-1; j_call: TRBJ2-1; clone_size: .; cdr3_aa: CASSQDDRGAYNEQFF; cdr3_nt: TGCGCCAGCAGCCAAGATGACAGGGGGGCCTACAATGAGCAGTTCTTC
d_call: TRBD1; v_call: TRBV5-1; j_call: TRBJ1-1; clone_size: .; cdr3_aa: CASSLARGAANTEAFF; cdr3_nt: TGCGCCAGCAGCTTGGCCAGGGGGGCCGCGAACACTGAAGCTTTCTTT
d_call: TRBD1; v_call: TRBV5-1; j_call: TRBJ1-4; clone_size: .; cdr3_aa: CASSLRRGQNEKLFF; cdr3_nt: TGCGCCAGCAGCTTAAGGAGGGGACAGAATGAAAAACTGTTTTTT
d_call: TRBD1; v_call: TRBV9; j_call: TRBJ1-5; clone_size: .; cdr3_aa: CASSEGGQGNQPQHF; cdr3_nt: TGTGCCAGCAGCGAGGGGGGACAGGGCAATCAGCCCCAGCATTTT
d_call: TRBD1; v_call: TRBV6-5; j_call: TRBJ2-5; clone_size: .; cdr3_aa: CASSYSNDREETQYF; cdr3_nt: TGTGCCAGCAGTTACTCGAACGACAGGGAAGAGACCCAGTACTTC
d_call: TRBD1; v_call: TRBV18; j_call: TRBJ2-7; clone_size: .; cdr3_aa: CASTGTGNEQYF; cdr3_nt: TGTGCCAGTACCGGGACAGGGAACGAGCAGTACTTC
d_call: TRBD1; v_call: TRBV5-6; j_call: TRBJ1-2; clone_size: .; cdr3_aa: CASSLRGQGNYGYTF; cdr3_nt: TGTGCCAGCAGCTTGAGGGGACAGGGAAACTATGGCTACACCTTC
d_call: .; v_call: TRBV5-1; j_call: TRBJ2-3; clone_size: .; cdr3_aa: CASSPSGTDTQYF; cdr3_nt: TGCGCCAGCAGCCCCTCGGGCACAGATACGCAGTATTTT
d_call: .; v_call: TRBV25-1; j_call: TRBJ2-1; clone_size: .; cdr3_aa: CASSELTGRDEQFF; cdr3_nt: TGTGCCAGCAGTGAACTCACCGGTCGTGATGAGCAGTTCTTC
d_call: .; v_call: TRBV10-3; j_call: TRBJ1-5; clone_size: .; cdr3_aa: CAIKGDGMRSQHF; cdr3_nt: TGTGCCATCAAGGGGGACGGGATGAGGTCCCAGCATTTT
d_call: TRBD1; v_call: TRBV10-3; j_call: TRBJ1-1; clone_size: medium-sized; cdr3_aa: CANNRGPDTEAFF; cdr3_nt: TGTGCCAACAACAGGGGGCCCGACACTGAAGCTTTCTTT
d_call: .; v_call: TRBV19; j_call: TRBJ1-5; clone_size: .; cdr3_aa: CASSTYHGGNQPQHF; cdr3_nt: TGTGCCAGTAGTACGTATCACGGGGGCAATCAGCCCCAGCATTTT
d_call: .; v_call: TRBV19; j_call: TRBJ1-1; clone_size: .; cdr3_aa: CASSMGSEAFF; cdr3_nt: TGTGCCAGTAGTATGGGGTCTGAAGCTTTCTTT
d_call: .; v_call: TRBV4-2; j_call: TRBJ1-1; clone_size: .; cdr3_aa: CASSRPPGTEAFF; cdr3_nt: TGTGCCAGCAGCCGTCCCCCTGGGACCGAAGCTTTCTTT
d_call: .; v_call: TRBV30; j_call: TRBJ1-6; clone_size: medium-sized; cdr3_aa: CAWSRSREYNSPLHF; cdr3_nt: TGTGCCTGGAGTAGGAGCAGAGAGTATAATTCACCCCTCCACTTT
d_call: .; v_call: TRBV5-1; j_call: TRBJ2-5; clone_size: .; cdr3_aa: CASSLSTGETQYF; cdr3_nt: TGCGCCAGCAGCTTGAGTACGGGAGAGACCCAGTACTTC
d_call: .; v_call: TRBV4-2; j_call: TRBJ2-2; clone_size: .; cdr3_aa: CASSPWIGPNTGELFF; cdr3_nt: TGTGCCAGCAGCCCCTGGATCGGACCTAACACCGGGGAGCTGTTTTTT
d_call: .; v_call: TRBV18; j_call: TRBJ1-2; clone_size: .; cdr3_aa: CASSPEQGSNYGYTF; cdr3_nt: TGTGCCAGCTCACCTGAGCAGGGATCTAACTATGGCTACACCTTC
d_call: .; v_call: TRBV7-2; j_call: TRBJ1-4; clone_size: .; cdr3_aa: CASSLSRGLNEKLFF; cdr3_nt: TGTGCCAGCAGCTTGTCCCGGGGTCTTAATGAAAAACTGTTTTTT
d_call: .; v_call: TRBV25-1; j_call: TRBJ1-1; clone_size: .; cdr3_aa: CASSVSSGAWNTEAFF; cdr3_nt: TGTGCCAGCAGTGTATCGTCCGGGGCATGGAACACTGAAGCTTTCTTT
d_call: TRBD2; v_call: TRBV5-1; j_call: TRBJ2-5; clone_size: few; cdr3_aa: CASSFTSGGASETQYF; cdr3_nt: TGCGCCAGCAGCTTTACCAGCGGGGGGGCCTCAGAGACCCAGTACTTC
d_call: .; v_call: TRBV28; j_call: TRBJ2-7; clone_size: once; cdr3_aa: CASLSGGNSYEQYF; cdr3_nt: TGTGCCAGTTTATCAGGGGGGAACTCCTACGAGCAGTACTTC
d_call: .; v_call: TRBV7-2; j_call: TRBJ1-2; clone_size: .; cdr3_aa: CASSPGQGYSYGYTF; cdr3_nt: TGTGCCAGCAGCCCTGGGCAGGGGTATTCCTATGGCTACACCTTC
d_call: .; v_call: TRBV7-8; j_call: TRBJ2-7; clone_size: .; cdr3_aa: CASSESGFEQYF; cdr3_nt: TGTGCCAGCAGCGAGTCGGGGTTCGAGCAGTACTTC
d_call: .; v_call: TRBV7-2; j_call: TRBJ2-2; clone_size: .; cdr3_aa: CAGKQALNTGELFF; cdr3_nt: TGTGCCGGGAAACAAGCCTTGAACACCGGGGAGCTGTTTTTT
d_call: .; v_call: TRBV6-6; j_call: TRBJ2-3; clone_size: .; cdr3_aa: CASSARASSPDTQYF; cdr3_nt: TGTGCCAGCAGTGCCCGGGCTAGCTCCCCAGATACGCAGTATTTT
d_call: TRBD1; v_call: TRBV6-5; j_call: TRBJ2-1; clone_size: once; cdr3_aa: CASGTAPYNEQFF; cdr3_nt: TGTGCCAGCGGGACAGCCCCCTACAATGAGCAGTTCTTC
d_call: TRBD2; v_call: TRBV14; j_call: TRBJ2-6; clone_size: .; cdr3_aa: CASSQVGGSSGANVLTF; cdr3_nt: TGTGCCAGCAGCCAAGTGGGCGGGAGCTCTGGGGCCAACGTCCTGACTTTC
d_call: .; v_call: TRBV10-3; j_call: TRBJ2-2; clone_size: .; cdr3_aa: CAISHREGETGELFF; cdr3_nt: TGTGCCATCAGCCACAGGGAAGGAGAAACCGGGGAGCTGTTTTTT
d_call: TRBD1; v_call: TRBV11-2; j_call: TRBJ1-6; clone_size: .; cdr3_aa: CASSFDGGTGTSPLHF; cdr3_nt: TGTGCCAGCAGCTTCGATGGGGGGACAGGTACTTCACCCCTCCACTTT
d_call: .; v_call: TRBV7-8; j_call: TRBJ1-4; clone_size: .; cdr3_aa: CASSLELGGREGKLFF; cdr3_nt: TGTGCCAGCAGCCTCGAATTAGGAGGTCGCGAAGGAAAACTGTTTTTT
d_call: .; v_call: TRBV9; j_call: TRBJ2-2; clone_size: .; cdr3_aa: CASSVSPGTLELFF; cdr3_nt: TGTGCCAGCAGCGTCTCACCCGGGACATTGGAGCTGTTTTTT
d_call: .; v_call: TRBV5-4; j_call: TRBJ1-5; clone_size: .; cdr3_aa: CASSLGYNQPQHF; cdr3_nt: TGTGCCAGCAGCTTGGGGTACAATCAGCCCCAGCATTTT
d_call: .; v_call: TRBV7-9; j_call: TRBJ2-3; clone_size: .; cdr3_aa: CASSRTPSDTQYF; cdr3_nt: TGTGCCAGCAGCCGAACCCCCTCAGATACGCAGTATTTT
d_call: .; v_call: TRBV19; j_call: TRBJ1-5; clone_size: .; cdr3_aa: CASSIGPSREDQPQHF; cdr3_nt: TGTGCCAGTAGTATTGGACCCTCCCGAGAGGATCAGCCCCAGCATTTT
d_call: .; v_call: TRBV30; j_call: TRBJ2-3; clone_size: few; cdr3_aa: CAWSVLADTQYF; cdr3_nt: TGTGCCTGGAGTGTATTAGCGGATACGCAGTATTTT
d_call: TRBD2; v_call: TRBV4-1; j_call: TRBJ2-7; clone_size: once; cdr3_aa: CASSHRLADSYEQYF; cdr3_nt: TGCGCCAGCAGCCATCGACTAGCCGACTCCTACGAGCAGTACTTC
d_call: .; v_call: TRBV29-1; j_call: TRBJ1-1; clone_size: .; cdr3_aa: CSVGKGEDTEAFF; cdr3_nt: TGCAGCGTTGGAAAGGGTGAGGACACTGAAGCTTTCTTT
d_call: .; v_call: TRBV6-5; j_call: TRBJ1-5; clone_size: few; cdr3_aa: CASREGGYQPQHF; cdr3_nt: TGTGCCAGCAGAGAAGGGGGATATCAGCCCCAGCATTTT
d_call: .; v_call: TRBV4-2; j_call: TRBJ2-2; clone_size: .; cdr3_aa: CASSHMSENTGELFF; cdr3_nt: TGTGCCAGCAGCCATATGAGTGAGAACACCGGGGAGCTGTTTTTT
d_call: .; v_call: TRBV7-2; j_call: TRBJ1-2; clone_size: .; cdr3_aa: CASSSSGAVGYTF; cdr3_nt: TGTGCCAGCAGCTCCTCGGGGGCTGTTGGCTACACCTTC
d_call: .; v_call: TRBV6-1; j_call: TRBJ1-2; clone_size: .; cdr3_aa: CASSERSNYGYTF; cdr3_nt: TGTGCCAGCAGTGAACGGTCTAACTATGGCTACACCTTC
d_call: .; v_call: TRBV9; j_call: TRBJ1-1; clone_size: .; cdr3_aa: CASSVATRGGTEAFF; cdr3_nt: TGTGCCAGCAGCGTAGCTACTCGGGGGGGCACTGAAGCTTTCTTT
d_call: .; v_call: TRBV2; j_call: TRBJ1-1; clone_size: .; cdr3_aa: CASGLGGVEAFF; cdr3_nt: TGTGCCAGCGGGTTGGGGGGGGTTGAAGCTTTCTTT
d_call: TRBD1; v_call: TRBV7-9; j_call: TRBJ2-1; clone_size: .; cdr3_aa: CASSLQGAANEQFF; cdr3_nt: TGTGCCAGCAGCTTACAGGGGGCGGCCAATGAGCAGTTCTTC